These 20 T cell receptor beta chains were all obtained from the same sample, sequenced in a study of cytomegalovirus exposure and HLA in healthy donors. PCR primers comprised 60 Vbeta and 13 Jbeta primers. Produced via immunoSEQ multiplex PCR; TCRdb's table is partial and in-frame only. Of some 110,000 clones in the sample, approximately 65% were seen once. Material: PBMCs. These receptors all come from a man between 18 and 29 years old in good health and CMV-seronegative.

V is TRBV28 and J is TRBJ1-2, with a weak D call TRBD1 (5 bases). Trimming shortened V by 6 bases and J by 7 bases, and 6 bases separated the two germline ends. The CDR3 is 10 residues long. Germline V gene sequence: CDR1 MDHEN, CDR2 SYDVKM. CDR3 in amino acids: CASSGGGYTF. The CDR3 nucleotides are TGTGCCAGCAGCGGGGGTGGCTACACCTTC.

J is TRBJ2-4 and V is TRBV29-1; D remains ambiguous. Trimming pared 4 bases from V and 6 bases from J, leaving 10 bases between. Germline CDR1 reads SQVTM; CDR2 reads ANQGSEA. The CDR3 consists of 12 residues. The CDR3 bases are TGCAGCGTTGGAGGTTTTGGAAACATTCAGTACTTC. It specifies CSVGGFGNIQYF.

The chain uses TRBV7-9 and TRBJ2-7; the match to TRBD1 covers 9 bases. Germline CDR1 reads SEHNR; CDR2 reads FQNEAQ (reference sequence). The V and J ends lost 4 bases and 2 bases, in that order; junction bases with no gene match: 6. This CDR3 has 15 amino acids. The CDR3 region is CASSSHRTGAYEQYF. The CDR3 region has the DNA TGTGCCAGCAGCTCACACCGGACAGGGGCCTACGAGCAGTACTTC. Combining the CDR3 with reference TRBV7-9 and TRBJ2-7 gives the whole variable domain DTGVSQNPRHKITKRGQNVTFRCDPISEHNRLYWYRQTLGQGPEFLTYFQNEAQLEKSRLLSDRFSAERPKGSFSTLEIQRTEQGDSAMYLCASSSHRTGAYEQYFGPGTRLTVT.

As DNA, the CDR3 is TGCGCCAGCAGCCCTGAGAAGTTACAGGGCTACGAGCAGTACTTC. The encoded protein is CASSPEKLQGYEQYF. This chain joins TRBV5-1 and TRBJ2-7; D possibly corresponds to TRBD1 (6 bases). Germline CDR1 SGHRS, CDR2 YFSETQ. The CDR3 is 15 amino acids. V was trimmed by 4 bases and J by 3 bases, leaving 17 bases between them.

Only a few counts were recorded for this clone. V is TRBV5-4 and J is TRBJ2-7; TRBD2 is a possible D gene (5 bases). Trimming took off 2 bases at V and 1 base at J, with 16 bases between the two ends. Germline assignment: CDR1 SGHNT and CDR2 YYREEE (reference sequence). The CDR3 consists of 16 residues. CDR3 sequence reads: CASSFYRETISYEQYF. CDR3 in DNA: TGTGCCAGCAGCTTCTACCGGGAAACAATATCCTACGAGCAGTACTTC. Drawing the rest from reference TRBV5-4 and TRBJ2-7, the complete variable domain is ETGVTQSPTHLIKTRGQQVTLRCSSQSGHNTVSWYQQALGQGPQFIFQYYREEENGRGNFPPRFSGLQFPNYSSELNVNALELDDSALYLCASSFYRETISYEQYFGPGTRLTVT.

The CDR3 DNA reads TGCGCCAGCAGCCAAGAGGCGGTGTACACCGGGGAGCTGTTTTTT. Encoded protein: CASSQEAVYTGELFF. The chain has TRBV4-3 and TRBJ2-2; D remains ambiguous. The germline V gene encodes CDR1 LGHNA and CDR2 YSLEER. This CDR3 has 15 residues. Deletions cut 0 bases from V and 3 bases from J, with 8 bases between.

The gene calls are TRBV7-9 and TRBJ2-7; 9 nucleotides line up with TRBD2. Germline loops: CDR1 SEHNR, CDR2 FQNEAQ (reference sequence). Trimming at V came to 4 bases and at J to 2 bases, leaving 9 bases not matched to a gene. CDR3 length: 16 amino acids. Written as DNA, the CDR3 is TGTGCCAGCAGCTCGAATAGCGGGAGTCGCACCTACGAGCAGTACTTC. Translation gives CASSSNSGSRTYEQYF.

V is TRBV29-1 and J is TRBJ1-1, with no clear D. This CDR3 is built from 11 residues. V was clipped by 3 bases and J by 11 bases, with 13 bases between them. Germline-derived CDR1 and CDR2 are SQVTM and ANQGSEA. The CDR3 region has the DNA TGCAGCGTTGATAGCGGGGAAAGTGCTTTCTTT. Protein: CSVDSGESAFF. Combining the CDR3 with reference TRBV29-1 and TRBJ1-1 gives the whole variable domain SAVISQKPSRDICQRGTSLTIQCQVDSQVTMMFWYRQQPGQSLTLIATANQGSEATYESGFVIDKFPISRPNLTFSTLTVSNMSPEDSSIYLCSVDSGESAFFGQGTRLTVV.

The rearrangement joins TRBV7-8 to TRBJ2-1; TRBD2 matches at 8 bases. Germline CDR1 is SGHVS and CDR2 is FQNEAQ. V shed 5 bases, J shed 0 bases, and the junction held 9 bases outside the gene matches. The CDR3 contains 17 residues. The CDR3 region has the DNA TGTGCCAGCAGCCCTATAGCGGGAACGAGCTCCTACAATGAGCAGTTCTTC. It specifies CASSPIAGTSSYNEQFF.

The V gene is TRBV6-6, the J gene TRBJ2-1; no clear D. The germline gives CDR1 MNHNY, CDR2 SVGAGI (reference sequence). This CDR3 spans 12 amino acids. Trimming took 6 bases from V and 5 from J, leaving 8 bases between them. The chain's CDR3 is CASSQRDNEQFF. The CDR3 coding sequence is TGTGCCAGCAGCCAACGAGACAATGAGCAGTTCTTC.

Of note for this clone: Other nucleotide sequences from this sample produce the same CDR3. CDR3 nucleotide sequence: TGTGCCAGCAGTTACTCGCCACCGGGGACTGAAGCTTTCTTT. Translation: CASSYSPPGTEAFF. The chain is built from TRBV6-5 and TRBJ1-1; D remains ambiguous. This CDR3 has 14 amino acids. CDR1 and CDR2 (germline): MNHEY, SVGAGI. V lost 0 bases to trimming and J lost 5 bases, with 10 bases between them.

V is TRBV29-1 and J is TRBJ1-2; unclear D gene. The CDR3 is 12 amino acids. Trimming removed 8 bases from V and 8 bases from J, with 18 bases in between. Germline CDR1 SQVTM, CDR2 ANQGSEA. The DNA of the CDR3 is TGCAGCACCTCCCCGCGGCAAGAGGGCTACACCTTC. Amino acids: CSTSPRQEGYTF. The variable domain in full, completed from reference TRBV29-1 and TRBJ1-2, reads SAVISQKPSRDICQRGTSLTIQCQVDSQVTMMFWYRQQPGQSLTLIATANQGSEATYESGFVIDKFPISRPNLTFSTLTVSNMSPEDSSIYLCSTSPRQEGYTFGSGTRLTVV.

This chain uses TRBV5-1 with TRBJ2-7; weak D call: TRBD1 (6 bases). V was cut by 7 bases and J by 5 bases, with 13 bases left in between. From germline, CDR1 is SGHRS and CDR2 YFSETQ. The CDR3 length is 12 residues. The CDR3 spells CASGSNRDEQYF. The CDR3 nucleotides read TGCGCCAGCGGATCGAACAGGGACGAGCAGTACTTC.

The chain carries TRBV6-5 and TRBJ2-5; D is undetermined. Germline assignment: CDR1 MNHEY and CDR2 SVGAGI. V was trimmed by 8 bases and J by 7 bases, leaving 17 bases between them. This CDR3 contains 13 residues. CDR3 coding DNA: TGTGCCAGCGGTAGAGTCTCCTCAGGGACCCAGTACTTC. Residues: CASGRVSSGTQYF.

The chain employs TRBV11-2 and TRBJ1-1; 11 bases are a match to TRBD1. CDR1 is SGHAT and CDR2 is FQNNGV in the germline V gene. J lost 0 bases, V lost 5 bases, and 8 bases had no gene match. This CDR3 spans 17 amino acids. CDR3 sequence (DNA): TGTGCCAGCAGCCTCAGGACAGGGGGCGGCGTGAACACTGAAGCTTTCTTT. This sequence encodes CASSLRTGGGVNTEAFF.

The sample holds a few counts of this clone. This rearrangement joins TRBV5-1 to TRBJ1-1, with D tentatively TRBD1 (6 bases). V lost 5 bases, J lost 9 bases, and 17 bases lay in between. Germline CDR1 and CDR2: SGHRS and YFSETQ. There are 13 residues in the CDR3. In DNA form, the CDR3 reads TGCGCCAGCAGGGATGTAGGGGGTTCGAAAGCTTTCTTT. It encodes CASRDVGGSKAFF.

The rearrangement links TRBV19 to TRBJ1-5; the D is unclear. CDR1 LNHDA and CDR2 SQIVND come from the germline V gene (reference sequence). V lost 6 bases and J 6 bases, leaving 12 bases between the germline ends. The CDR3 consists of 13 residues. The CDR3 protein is CASRIPGIQPQHF. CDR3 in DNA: TGTGCCAGTAGGATACCGGGGATTCAGCCCCAGCATTTT.

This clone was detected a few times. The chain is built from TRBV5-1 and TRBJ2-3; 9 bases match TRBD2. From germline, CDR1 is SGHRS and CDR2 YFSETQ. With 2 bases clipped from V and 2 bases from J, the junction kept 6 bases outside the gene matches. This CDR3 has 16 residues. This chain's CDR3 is CASSFVAGAITDTQYF. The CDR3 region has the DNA TGCGCCAGCAGCTTTGTAGCGGGAGCTATCACAGATACGCAGTATTTT.

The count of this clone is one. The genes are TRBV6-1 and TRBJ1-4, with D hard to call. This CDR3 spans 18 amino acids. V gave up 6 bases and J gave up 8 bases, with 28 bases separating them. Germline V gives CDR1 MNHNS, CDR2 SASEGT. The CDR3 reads CASRESVGKGPRGEKLFF. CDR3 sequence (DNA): TGTGCCAGCAGGGAATCGGTAGGAAAAGGACCGCGAGGGGAAAAACTGTTTTTT.

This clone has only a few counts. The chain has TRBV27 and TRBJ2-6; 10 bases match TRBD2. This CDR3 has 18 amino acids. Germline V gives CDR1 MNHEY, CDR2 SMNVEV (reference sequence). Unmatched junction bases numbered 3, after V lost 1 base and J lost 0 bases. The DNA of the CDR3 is TGTGCCAGCAGTTTATGGCCTAGCGGGAGCTCTGGGGCCAACGTCCTGACTTTC. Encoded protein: CASSLWPSGSSGANVLTF.